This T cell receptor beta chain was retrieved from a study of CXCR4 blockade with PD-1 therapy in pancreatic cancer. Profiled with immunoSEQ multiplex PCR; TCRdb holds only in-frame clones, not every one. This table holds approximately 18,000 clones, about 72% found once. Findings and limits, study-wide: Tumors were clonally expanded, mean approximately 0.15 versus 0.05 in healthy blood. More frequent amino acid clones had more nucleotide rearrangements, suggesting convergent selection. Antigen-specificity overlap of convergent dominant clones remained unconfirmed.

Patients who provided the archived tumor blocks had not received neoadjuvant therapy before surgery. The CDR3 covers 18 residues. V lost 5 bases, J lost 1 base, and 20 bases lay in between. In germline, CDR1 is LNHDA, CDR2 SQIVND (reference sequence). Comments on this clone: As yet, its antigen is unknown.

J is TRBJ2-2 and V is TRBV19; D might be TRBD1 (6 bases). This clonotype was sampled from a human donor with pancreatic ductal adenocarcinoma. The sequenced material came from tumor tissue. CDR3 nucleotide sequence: TGTGCCAGTAGTTCACCCCTATGGGGGACACTGAACACCGGGGAGCTGTTTTTT. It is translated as CASSSPLWGTLNTGELFF. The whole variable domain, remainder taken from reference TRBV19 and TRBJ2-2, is DGGITQSPKYLFRKEGQNVTLSCEQNLNHDAMYWYRQDPGQGLRLIYYSQIVNDFQKGDIAEGYSVSREKKESFPLTVTSAQKNPTAFYLCASSSPLWGTLNTGELFFGEGSRLTVL.